This T cell receptor beta chain is from a study of CD8+ T cells in alopecia areata. Study-wide background: Those treated were given oral tofacitinib at 5 to 10 mg twice daily. The tofacitinib course ran for 6 to 18 months and was followed by 6 months off drug. Study-level points and caveats: Sharing of TCRs across patients appeared less clear than in mice, possibly for HLA-related reasons. Affected scalp, especially in alopecia totalis/universalis, had a higher clonality than normal scalp did.

Extraction of RNA preceded its reverse transcription into cDNA, which served as the sequencing template. The protocol was immunoSEQ multiplex PCR, while the TCRdb copy is restricted to in-frame clones and leaves out a portion. Counted here are about 180,000 clones, almost 65% occurring once; the ten biggest clones make up roughly 1.7%. Trimming pared 4 bases from V and 1 base from J, leaving 4 bases between. Germline CDR1 reads SQVTM; CDR2 reads ANQGSEA. This CDR3 spans 11 amino acids. Concerning this clone: Its antigen is as yet unknown.

The sample consisted of CD4+ T cells sorted from blood, taken at week 0. The sequence was obtained from a human donor with alopecia areata. The chain has TRBV29-1 and TRBJ1-1, with D hard to call. The CDR3 loop reads CSVVTNTEAFF. In DNA, the CDR3 is TGCAGCGTTGTTACGAACACTGAAGCTTTCTTT.